This T cell receptor beta chain appears in the sequencing data of a study of T cells after yellow fever vaccination. Whole-study results and caveats: Primary-vaccination clones mostly resurfaced post-booster (less than 98% CD4, 85% to 90% CD8).

One entry per CDR3 protein, called by TCRdb with MiXCR from the 5' RACE reads. The table includes 50,000 to 60,000 distinct CDR3 sequences, less than 8% detected once. The sample holds a few counts of this clonotype. The receptor was isolated from a man younger than 35 who received the YFV17D yellow fever vaccine. The sequencing here drew on CD8+ T cells not binding an NS4B(214-222) dextramer, sorted from PBMCs, taken around 45 days after the first yellow fever vaccination.

Here the CDR3 DNA reads TGCAGCGTACGGACTAGCGACCGCAATGAGCAGTTCTTC. This gives the protein CSVRTSDRNEQFF. This rearrangement joins TRBV29-1 to TRBJ2-1; 9 bases fit TRBD2. This CDR3 has 13 amino acids. Germline V CDR1 and CDR2: SQVTM, ANQGSEA. J lost 6 bases, V lost 6 bases, and 6 bases had no gene match.